The 5 T cell receptor beta chains listed next were all sequenced from one sample in a study of blood T cell repertoires in COVID-19. Profiling relied on immunoSEQ multiplex PCR, and the TCRdb table lists in-frame clones only, not all of them. The sample lists about 73,000 clones, 80% to 85% occurring once. Sequencing was carried out using peripheral blood. These receptors came from an elderly man with active or convalescent COVID-19.

As DNA, the CDR3 is TGCGCCAGCAGCTTCAGCGGGAGCTACGAGGGGACGCAGTATTTT. Encoded protein: CASSFSGSYEGTQYF. The chain recombines TRBV5-1 with TRBJ2-3; TRBD2 agrees at 8 bases. V shed 2 bases, J shed 9 bases, and the junction held 11 bases outside the gene matches. CDR3 size: 15 residues. The germline CDR1 and CDR2 sequences are SGHRS and YFSETQ.

The chain is built from TRBV18 and TRBJ2-1; 8 bases line up with TRBD1. The V gene end was trimmed by 8 bases and the J gene end by 9 bases; junction bases not matched to a gene: 3. CDR1 and CDR2 from the germline V gene are KGHSH and LQKENI. The CDR3 totals 11 residues. The CDR3: CASRTGSEQFF. The CDR3 nucleotides are TGTGCCAGCCGGACAGGGAGTGAGCAGTTCTTC.

This CDR3 is CASRGGTGYTGELFF. CDR3 bases: TGTGCCAGTAGAGGGGGGACAGGGTACACCGGGGAGCTGTTTTTT. V usage is TRBV19 and J usage is TRBJ2-2; 9 bases are shared with TRBD1. The CDR3 loop spans 15 amino acids. With V trimmed by 6 bases and J by 3 bases, 5 bases remained unmatched. Germline V CDR1 and CDR2: LNHDA, SQIVND (reference sequence).

About this clone: At one of its ends the junction is not consistent with the germline gene, which may arise from a read error. CDR3 DNA: TGTGCCAGCAGCCAAGAACGGGACTCCCTTCACTTC. Its protein product is CASSQERDSLHF. The gene calls are TRBV3-1 (or the pseudogene TRBV3-2) and TRBJ2-5, with D possibly being TRBD2 (6 bases). This CDR3 region has 12 residues. Germline CDR1 LGHDT, CDR2 YNNKEL (reference sequence).

The chain links TRBV28 to TRBJ2-2; no reliable D call. The CDR3 is 12 amino acids. Trimming shortened V by 3 bases and J by 7 bases, and 6 bases separated the two germline ends. Germline CDR1 reads MDHEN; CDR2 reads SYDVKM. This chain's CDR3 is CASSFLIGELFF. The CDR3 nucleotides read TGTGCCAGCAGTTTCCTTATCGGGGAGCTGTTTTTT.